This T cell receptor (beta chain) was captured in a study of T cells after yellow fever vaccination. Points from the study as a whole: A small proportion of clonotypes was detected in both the CD4 and CD8 compartments.

The germline V gene encodes CDR1 SEHNR and CDR2 FQNEAQ (reference sequence). V was shortened by 2 bases and J by 5 bases, with 15 bases between the two germline ends. CDR3 length equals 15 residues. In this sample, this clonotype turned up a few times. Its antigen is undetermined. One entry per CDR3 protein results from TCRdb running MiXCR on the 5' RACE reads. Among around 360,000 distinct CDR3 sequences listed, around a tenth were seen once. V usage is TRBV7-9 and J usage is TRBJ2-5; D call uncertain. The receptor comes from a young man who received the YFV17D yellow fever vaccine. The sequences come from PBMCs, collected on the day of the first yellow fever vaccination. The CDR3 reads CASSLTGYLGETQYF. Here the CDR3 DNA reads TGTGCCAGCAGCTTAACCGGGTATTTAGGGGAGACCCAGTACTTC. The variable domain in full, completed from reference TRBV7-9 and TRBJ2-5, reads DTGVSQNPRHKITKRGQNVTFRCDPISEHNRLYWYRQTLGQGPEFLTYFQNEAQLEKSRLLSDRFSAERPKGSFSTLEIQRTEQGDSAMYLCASSLTGYLGETQYFGPGTRLLVL.